The 26 T cell receptor beta chains reported below all come from one sample, sequenced in a study of blood T cell repertoires in COVID-19 (TCRdb year 2020). Receptor amplification or capture employed the immunoSEQ multiplex PCR assay. TCRdb holds this immuneACCESS table with in-frame rearrangements only. Some clones are missing; in checked studies, unresolved V genes explain under half, and the rest has no known cause. This sample gives 150,000 to 200,000 clones in total; about 87% of them show up just once. The ten largest clonotypes hold roughly 2.5% of the sample. The sequencing input was peripheral blood. The receptors originated from a woman older than 75 with COVID-19, enrolled during active disease.

The V gene is TRBV7-2, the J gene TRBJ2-1; 8 bases match TRBD2. Per the germline V gene, CDR1 is SGHTA and CDR2 is FQGNSA. The ends lost 6 bases at V and 6 bases at J; junction bases unmatched: 7. The CDR3 has 14 amino acids. The CDR3 nucleotides are TGTGCCAGCAGAGGAACGGGAGGGGGCAATGAGCAGTTCTTC. It yields the protein CASRGTGGGNEQFF.

The chain recombines TRBV7-8 with TRBJ2-1; 7 positions match TRBD1. This CDR3 has 15 amino acids. Germline-derived CDR1 and CDR2 are SGHVS and FQNEAQ. V lost 5 bases, J lost 4 bases, and 8 bases stayed unmatched. In nucleotides, the CDR3 is TGTGCCAGCAGCCCCCCGGGACAGAGTTACAATGAGCAGTTCTTC. Protein sequence: CASSPPGQSYNEQFF.

The V gene is TRBV9, the J gene TRBJ2-3, with D hard to call. Per germline, CDR1 SGDLS and CDR2 YYNGEE. The V gene lost 0 bases and the J gene lost 5 bases, with 13 bases spanning the gap. The CDR3 covers 15 residues. CDR3 region: CASSVVRSFGDTQYF. The CDR3 nucleotides read TGTGCCAGCAGCGTAGTTAGGAGCTTTGGAGATACGCAGTATTTT.

V and J are TRBV5-8 and TRBJ2-5, with 10 nucleotides matching TRBD1. CDR1 and CDR2 (germline): SGHTS, YDEGEE. V lost 6 bases, J lost 5 bases, and 13 bases stayed unmatched. The CDR3 has 16 amino acids. Here the CDR3 reads CASKPGQGPQMETQYF. The CDR3 coding sequence is TGTGCCAGCAAACCGGGACAGGGGCCTCAGATGGAGACCCAGTACTTC.

This chain connects TRBV19 to TRBJ2-3, with D perhaps TRBD1 (6 bases). The V end lost 2 bases, the J end lost 4 bases, and 13 bases lay between the germline ends. This CDR3 region has 15 residues. Germline CDR1 reads LNHDA; CDR2 reads SQIVND (reference sequence). CDR3 protein: CASSIQPGQADTQYF. The CDR3 DNA is TGTGCCAGTAGTATACAGCCGGGACAAGCAGATACGCAGTATTTT.

On this clone itself: This sample includes further DNA sequences coding for the same CDR3. This CDR3 reads CSVDSYGYTF. As DNA, the CDR3 is TGCAGCGTTGATAGTTATGGCTACACCTTC. The chain uses TRBV29-1 and TRBJ1-2; no reliable D call. The CDR3 loop spans 10 amino acids. V gave up 3 bases and J gave up 5 bases, with 4 bases separating them. The germline CDR1 and CDR2 sequences are SQVTM and ANQGSEA.

The rearrangement joins TRBV11-2 to TRBJ1-4; D perhaps matches TRBD1 (6 bases). The CDR3 is 15 residues long. Germline loops: CDR1 SGHAT, CDR2 FQNNGV. Trimming left V 3 bases short and J 7 bases short, with 15 bases between. The chain's CDR3 is CASSLTGVVTEKLFF. Written as DNA, the CDR3 is TGTGCCAGCAGCTTGACAGGTGTTGTGACTGAAAAACTGTTTTTT.

The V and J genes are TRBV9 and TRBJ1-6; D call uncertain. Per the germline V gene, CDR1 is SGDLS and CDR2 is YYNGEE. V was cut by 0 bases and J by 2 bases, with 9 bases left in between. The length of the CDR3 is 16 residues. This CDR3 is CASSVGGTPYNSPLHF. DNA for the CDR3: TGTGCCAGCAGCGTAGGCGGAACCCCCTATAATTCACCCCTCCACTTT.

The sample holds a few counts of this clone. The chain uses TRBV12-3 or TRBV12-4 and TRBJ1-5; D is perhaps TRBD1 (6 bases). V dropped 7 bases and J dropped 6 bases, with 13 bases sitting between them. This CDR3 is 13 amino acids long. The chain's CDR3 is CASTGTISQPQHF. The CDR3 DNA is TGTGCCAGCACCGGGACAATCAGTCAGCCCCAGCATTTT.

This chain joins TRBV9 and TRBJ1-6; 8 bases fit TRBD1. This CDR3 region has 16 residues. CDR1 is SGDLS, CDR2 YYNGEE, per germline. J gave up 10 bases and V 2 bases, and 11 bases lay outside the gene matches. In DNA, the CDR3 is TGTGCCAGCAGCGTGATGCCGACAGGGGCTGAATCACCCCTCCACTTT. Translating gives CASSVMPTGAESPLHF.

The chain employs TRBV2 and TRBJ1-6; a possible D gene is TRBD1 (6 bases). The CDR3 consists of 13 residues. Trimming took off 6 bases at V and 5 bases at J, with 8 bases between the two ends. The V gene's germline CDR1 is SNHLY and CDR2 FYNNEI. CDR3 DNA sequence: TGTGCCAGCAGCGGACAGAATAATTCACCCCTCCACTTT. Residues: CASSGQNNSPLHF.

This clone appeared once. The V gene is TRBV12-5, the J gene TRBJ2-5; TRBD2 agrees at 8 bases. This CDR3 comprises 13 residues. CDR1 LGHNT and CDR2 FRNRAP come from the germline V gene. With 6 bases clipped from V and 7 bases from J, the junction kept 7 bases outside the gene matches. CDR3 DNA: TGTGCTAGTGGCTCGGGACTAGAAGGGACCCAGTACTTC. Residues: CASGSGLEGTQYF.

The genes are TRBV6-2 or TRBV6-3 and TRBJ1-5, with 9 bases identical to TRBD1. In germline, CDR1 is MNHEY, CDR2 SVGEGT. The CDR3 consists of 16 residues. The V segment lost 5 bases and the J segment 7 bases; nucleotides outside the gene matches: 12. CDR3 DNA: TGTGCCAGCAGTACCAGACAGGGGGGTCCGAGACAGCCCCAGCATTTT. As protein: CASSTRQGGPRQPQHF.

This clone was seen only a few times. The J gene is TRBJ2-5, the V gene TRBV6-6; D may be TRBD1 (6 bases). The CDR3 runs 14 residues. V was cut by 5 bases and J by 4 bases, with 14 bases left in between. Germline V gives CDR1 MNHNY, CDR2 SVGAGI (reference sequence). CDR3 region: CASSAGQGRETQYF. CDR3 bases: TGTGCCAGCAGTGCCGGCCAGGGGAGAGAGACCCAGTACTTC.

This chain connects TRBV9 to TRBJ1-4; tentatively, D is TRBD1 (5 bases). Trimming pared 1 base from V and 7 bases from J, leaving 11 bases between. CDR3 length: 14 amino acids. From germline, CDR1 is SGDLS and CDR2 YYNGEE. The CDR3 DNA reads TGTGCCAGCAGCGTATCCCAGGGCGGTGAAAAACTGTTTTTT. It specifies CASSVSQGGEKLFF. Complete variable domain (other parts from reference TRBV9 and TRBJ1-4): DSGVTQTPKHLITATGQRVTLRCSPRSGDLSVYWYQQSLDQGLQFLIQYYNGEERAKGNILERFSAQQFPDLHSELNLSSLELGDSALYFCASSVSQGGEKLFFGSGTQLSVL.

Points on this clone: Additional DNA sequences in this sample encode the identical CDR3. This chain uses TRBV6-5 with TRBJ1-3; 9 bases map to TRBD1. V trimming: 0 bases; J trimming: 2 bases; junction bases outside the gene matches: 2. From germline, CDR1 is MNHEY and CDR2 SVGAGI. The CDR3 spans 16 residues. This CDR3 is CASSYSGQGAGNTIYF. Here the CDR3 DNA reads TGTGCCAGCAGTTACTCGGGACAGGGAGCTGGAAACACCATATATTTT.

The rearrangement uses TRBV5-1 and TRBJ2-1, with TRBD1 matching 7 bases. Per germline, CDR1 SGHRS and CDR2 YFSETQ. There are 17 residues in the CDR3. V lost 1 base and J lost 0; bases outside the gene matches: 7. The CDR3 nucleotides read TGCGCCAGCAGCTTGAGACAGGGTCTGGGCTCCTACAATGAGCAGTTCTTC. Its translation is CASSLRQGLGSYNEQFF.

V and J are TRBV20-1 and TRBJ1-2; 8 positions match TRBD1. Trimming removed 6 bases from V and 6 bases from J; junction bases left unmatched: 3. CDR1 is DFQATT and CDR2 is SNEGSKA in the germline V gene (reference sequence). The CDR3 runs 11 residues. The CDR3: CSANRGDGYTF. DNA of the CDR3: TGCAGTGCCAACAGGGGGGATGGCTACACCTTC.

The chain links TRBV11-3 to TRBJ2-7, with D unclear. V was shortened by 3 bases and J by 6 bases, with 12 bases between the two germline ends. This CDR3 has 13 residues. CDR1 SGHNT and CDR2 YENEEA come from the germline V gene. This CDR3 is CASSFPKPGEQYF. As DNA, the CDR3 is TGTGCCAGCAGCTTTCCCAAACCGGGCGAGCAGTACTTC.

The genes are TRBV28 and TRBJ2-4, with no clear D. This CDR3 comprises 16 residues. With 3 bases removed from V and 0 bases from J, the gap between germline ends came to 12 bases. Germline loops: CDR1 MDHEN, CDR2 SYDVKM. The CDR3 here is CASSFSSTLAKNIQYF. The CDR3 DNA is TGTGCCAGCAGTTTTTCCTCTACCTTAGCCAAAAACATTCAGTACTTC.

The rearrangement uses TRBV5-1 and TRBJ1-1; D perhaps matches TRBD1 (5 bases). The CDR3 is 15 residues long. V was cut by 4 bases and J by 6 bases, with 19 bases left in between. The germline V gene has CDR1 SGHRS and CDR2 YFSETQ. The CDR3: CASSDTSTVNPEAFF. As DNA, the CDR3 is TGCGCCAGCAGCGACACATCGACAGTTAACCCTGAAGCTTTCTTT.

V gene TRBV7-9 combines with J gene TRBJ2-1; a possible D gene is TRBD1 (9 bases). Germline values: CDR1 SEHNR, CDR2 FQNEAQ (reference sequence). The CDR3 spans 17 residues. V dropped 2 bases and J dropped 9 bases, with 23 bases sitting between them. The chain's CDR3 is CASSLTGGGTGPGEQFF. Here the CDR3 DNA reads TGTGCCAGCAGCTTAACGGGAGGGGGGACAGGGCCGGGTGAGCAGTTCTTC.

This clone was detected a few times. The chain combines TRBV3-1 (or the pseudogene TRBV3-2) with TRBJ1-2; 7 bases fit TRBD1. The CDR3 is made up of 16 amino acids. Germline CDR1 is LGHDT and CDR2 is YNNKEL (reference sequence). J was trimmed by 6 bases and V by 0 bases; bases with no gene match: 10. CDR3 protein: CASSQEVAGGTNGYTF. The CDR3 DNA sequence: TGTGCCAGCAGCCAAGAGGTGGCAGGGGGAACGAATGGCTACACCTTC.

The V and J genes are TRBV27 and TRBJ2-7, with 8 bases fitting TRBD2. The CDR3 is 17 amino acids. With V trimmed by 4 bases and J by 4 bases, 15 bases remained unmatched. The germline gives CDR1 MNHEY, CDR2 SMNVEV (reference sequence). In DNA, the CDR3 is TGTGCCAGCAGTTCCCCTCGAGCGGGAGTGCCCCCATACGAGCAGTACTTC. This encodes CASSSPRAGVPPYEQYF.

This clone was seen a single time. The rearrangement joins TRBV7-2 to TRBJ1-3; D is undetermined. This CDR3 has 15 amino acids. V was shortened by 1 base and J by 0 bases, with 7 bases between the two germline ends. Germline V gene lookup returns CDR1 SGHTA and CDR2 FQGNSA. CDR3 DNA: TGTGCCAGCAGCTTAGTTATCTTCTCTGGAAACACCATATATTTT. Its protein product is CASSLVIFSGNTIYF.

This chain links TRBV9 with TRBJ2-7, with 7 bases identical to TRBD1. Germline lookup yields CDR1 SGDLS and CDR2 YYNGEE. V lost 3 bases, J lost 3 bases, and 15 bases stayed unmatched. The CDR3 has 17 amino acids. CDR3 DNA sequence: TGTGCCAGCAGCGCACCGCAGGGAGACAGGGATGGCTACGAGCAGTACTTC. Protein product: CASSAPQGDRDGYEQYF.